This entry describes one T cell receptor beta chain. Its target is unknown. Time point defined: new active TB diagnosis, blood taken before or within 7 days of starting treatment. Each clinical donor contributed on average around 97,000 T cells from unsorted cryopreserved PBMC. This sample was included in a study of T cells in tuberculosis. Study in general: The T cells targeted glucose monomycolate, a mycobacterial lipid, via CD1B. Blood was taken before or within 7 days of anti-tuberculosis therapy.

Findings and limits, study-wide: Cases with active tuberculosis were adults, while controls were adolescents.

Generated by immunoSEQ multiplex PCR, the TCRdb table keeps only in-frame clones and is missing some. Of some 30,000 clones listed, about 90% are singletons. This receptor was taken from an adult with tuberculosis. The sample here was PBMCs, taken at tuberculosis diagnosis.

CDR3 bases: TGCGCCAGCAGTGGCCGGACTAGCGGGGGGCGCACAGATACGCAGTATTTT. Translation: CASSGRTSGGRTDTQYF. This chain joins TRBV10-1 and TRBJ2-3; 14 bases agree with TRBD2. Trimming cost V 4 bases and J 1 base; bases outside gene matches: 4. Germline V gives CDR1 WNHNN, CDR2 SYGVQD (reference sequence). The CDR3 length is 17 residues.